This TCR beta chain was sequenced in a study of T cell responses to AZD1222 COVID-19 vaccine. Across the whole study: Pooled together were second doses at about 4 or about 12 weeks.

Findings and limits, study-wide: White British people made up most donors, females outnumbered males, and clonal diversity was possibly underestimated. Among spike-specific TCRs, nearly half reportedly target unmutated variant regions.

V was pared by 3 bases and J by 2 bases, with 15 bases of the junction left unmatched. The germline V gene encodes CDR1 SQVTM and CDR2 ANQGSEA. This CDR3 has 19 amino acids. On this clone itself: Antigen specificity is unknown.

Generated by immunoSEQ multiplex PCR, the TCRdb table keeps only in-frame clones and is missing some. The profile covers approximately 110,000 clones, with about 87% appearing a single time and roughly 4.4% taken by the ten largest. Specimen: peripheral blood, collected on day 0 of AZD1222 vaccination. The source is an adult in good health. V gene TRBV29-1 combines with J gene TRBJ2-3; 12 nucleotides line up with TRBD2. CDR3 loop: CSVEGRRLAGDKPTDTQYF. The CDR3, as DNA: TGCAGCGTTGAGGGGAGGAGACTAGCGGGAGATAAACCCACAGATACGCAGTATTTT.